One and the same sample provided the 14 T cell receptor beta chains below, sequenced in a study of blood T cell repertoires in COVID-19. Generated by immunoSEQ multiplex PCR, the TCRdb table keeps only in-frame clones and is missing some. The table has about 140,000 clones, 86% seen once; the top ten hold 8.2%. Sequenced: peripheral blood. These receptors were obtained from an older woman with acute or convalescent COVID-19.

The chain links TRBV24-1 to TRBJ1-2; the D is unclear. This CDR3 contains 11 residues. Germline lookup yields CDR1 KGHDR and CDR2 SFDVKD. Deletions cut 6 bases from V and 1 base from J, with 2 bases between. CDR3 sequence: CATSHNYGYTF. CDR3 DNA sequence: TGTGCCACCAGTCATAACTATGGCTACACCTTC.

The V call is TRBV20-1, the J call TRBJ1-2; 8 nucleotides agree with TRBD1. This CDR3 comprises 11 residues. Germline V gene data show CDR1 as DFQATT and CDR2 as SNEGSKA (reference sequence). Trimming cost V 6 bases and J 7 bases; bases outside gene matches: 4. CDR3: CSAGQDRGYTF. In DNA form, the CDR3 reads TGCAGTGCGGGACAGGATCGTGGCTACACCTTC.

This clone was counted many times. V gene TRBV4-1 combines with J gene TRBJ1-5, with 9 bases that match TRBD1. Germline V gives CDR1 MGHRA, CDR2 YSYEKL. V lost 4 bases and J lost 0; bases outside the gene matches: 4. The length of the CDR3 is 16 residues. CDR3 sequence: CASSRTGDISNQPQHF. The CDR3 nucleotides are TGCGCCAGCAGCCGGACAGGGGATATTAGCAATCAGCCCCAGCATTTT.

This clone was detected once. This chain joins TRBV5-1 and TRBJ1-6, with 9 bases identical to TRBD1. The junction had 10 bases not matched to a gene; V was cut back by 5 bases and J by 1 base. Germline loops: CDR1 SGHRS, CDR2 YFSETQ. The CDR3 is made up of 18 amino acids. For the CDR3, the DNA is TGCGCCAGCAGTCACGCTGGGGGACAGGGTTCCTATAATTCACCCCTCCACTTT. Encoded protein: CASSHAGGQGSYNSPLHF.

The CDR3 loop reads CASSQLPGLAGSGELFF. The CDR3 nucleotides are TGCGCCAGCAGCCAATTACCGGGACTAGCGGGGTCCGGGGAGCTGTTTTTT. The V gene is TRBV4-1, the J gene TRBJ2-2, with 13 bases fitting TRBD2. This CDR3 is 17 amino acids long. The ends lost 2 bases at V and 6 bases at J; junction bases unmatched: 6. Germline CDR1 reads MGHRA; CDR2 reads YSYEKL.

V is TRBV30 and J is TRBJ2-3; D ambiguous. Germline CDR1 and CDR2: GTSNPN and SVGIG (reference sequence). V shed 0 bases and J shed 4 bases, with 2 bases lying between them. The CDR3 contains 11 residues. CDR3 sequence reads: CAWSVSDTQYF. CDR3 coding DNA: TGTGCCTGGAGTGTCTCAGATACGCAGTATTTT.

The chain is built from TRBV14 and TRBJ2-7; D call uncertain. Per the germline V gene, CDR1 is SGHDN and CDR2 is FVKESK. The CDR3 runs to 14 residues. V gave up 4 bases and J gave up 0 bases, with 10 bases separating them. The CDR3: CASSPWSSSYEQYF. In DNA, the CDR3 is TGTGCCAGCAGCCCCTGGTCGAGCTCCTACGAGCAGTACTTC.

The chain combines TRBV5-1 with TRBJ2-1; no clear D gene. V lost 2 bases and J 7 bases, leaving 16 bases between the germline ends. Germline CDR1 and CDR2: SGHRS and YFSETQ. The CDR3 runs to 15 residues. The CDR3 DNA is TGCGCCAGCAGCTTAGATGGTGTTGGCTTAAATGAGCAGTTCTTC. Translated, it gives CASSLDGVGLNEQFF. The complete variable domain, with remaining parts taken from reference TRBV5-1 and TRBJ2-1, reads KAGVTQTPRYLIKTRGQQVTLSCSPISGHRSVSWYQQTPGQGLQFLFEYFSETQRNKGNFPGRFSGRQFSNSRSEMNVSTLELGDSALYLCASSLDGVGLNEQFFGPGTRLTVL.

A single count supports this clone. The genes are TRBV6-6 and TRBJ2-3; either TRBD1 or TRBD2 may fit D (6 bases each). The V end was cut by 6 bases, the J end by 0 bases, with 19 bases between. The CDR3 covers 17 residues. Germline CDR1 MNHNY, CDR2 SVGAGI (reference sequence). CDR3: CASSRGGWRTSTDTQYF. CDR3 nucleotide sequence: TGTGCCAGCAGCCGAGGGGGGTGGCGCACTAGCACAGATACGCAGTATTTT.

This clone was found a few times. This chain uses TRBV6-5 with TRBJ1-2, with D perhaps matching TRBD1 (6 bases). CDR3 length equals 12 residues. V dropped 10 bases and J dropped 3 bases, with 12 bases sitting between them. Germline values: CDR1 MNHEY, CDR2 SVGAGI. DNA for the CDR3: TGTGCCACCACCACAGGGTACTATGGCTACACCTTC. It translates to CATTTGYYGYTF.

The CDR3, as DNA: TGTGCCAGCAGCGCAACTAGCGGGGGAGGGGGTAATGAGCAGTTCTTC. Translated, it gives CASSATSGGGGNEQFF. This chain joins TRBV9 and TRBJ2-1; 11 bases match TRBD2. The J segment lost 7 bases and the V segment lost 3 bases, leaving 9 bases of the junction unmatched. Germline V gives CDR1 SGDLS, CDR2 YYNGEE. This CDR3 is 16 amino acids long. Variable domain in full (rest from reference TRBV9 and TRBJ2-1): DSGVTQTPKHLITATGQRVTLRCSPRSGDLSVYWYQQSLDQGLQFLIQYYNGEERAKGNILERFSAQQFPDLHSELNLSSLELGDSALYFCASSATSGGGGNEQFFGPGTRLTVL.

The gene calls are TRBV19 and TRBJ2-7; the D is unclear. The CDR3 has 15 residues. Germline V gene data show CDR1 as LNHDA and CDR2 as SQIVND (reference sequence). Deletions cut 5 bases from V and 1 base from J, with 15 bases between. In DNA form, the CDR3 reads TGTGCCAGTAGTGTAGGCAGGTCCTCTTCCTACGAGCAGTACTTC. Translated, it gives CASSVGRSSSYEQYF.

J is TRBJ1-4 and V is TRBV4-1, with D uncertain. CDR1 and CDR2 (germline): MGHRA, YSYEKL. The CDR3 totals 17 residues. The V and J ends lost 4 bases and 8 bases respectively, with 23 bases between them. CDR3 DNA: TGCGCCAGCAGCCCCTCGGGGTCGGGATCGGTTGGGGAAAAACTGTTTTTT. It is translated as CASSPSGSGSVGEKLFF.

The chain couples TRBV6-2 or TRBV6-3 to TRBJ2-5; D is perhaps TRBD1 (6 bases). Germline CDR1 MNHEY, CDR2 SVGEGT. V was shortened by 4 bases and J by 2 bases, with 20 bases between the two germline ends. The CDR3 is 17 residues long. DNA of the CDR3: TGTGCCAGCAGTTCCCAATTTCGACAGGTTAAGCAAGAGACCCAGTACTTC. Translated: CASSSQFRQVKQETQYF.